These 3 T cell receptor beta chains were all obtained from the same sample, sequenced in a study of blood T cells in healthy people across ages. A sample-barcoded 5' primer and a J-beta primer mix were used in a second PCR of roughly 6 to 11 cycles. Via MiXCR, TCRdb re-called the 5' RACE reads, giving one row per CDR3 protein. Among 1.5 million to 2 million distinct CDR3 sequences listed, approximately 32% were seen once. The sequenced material came from blood. These receptor sequences come from a woman in her 30s in good health.

Only a few counts were recorded for this clonotype. This chain links TRBV27 with TRBJ1-2; 7 bases match TRBD1. In germline, CDR1 is MNHEY, CDR2 SMNVEV (reference sequence). The CDR3 totals 18 residues. Germline trimming cut 5 bases from V and 8 bases from J; bases unmatched to any gene: 23. In nucleotides, the CDR3 is TGTGCCAGCAGTCGGGAGAGGCAGGGGGATCTGGGCGGGGGAGGCTACACCTTC. Amino acids: CASSRERQGDLGGGGYTF.

The V gene is TRBV10-3, the J gene TRBJ2-1, with 8 bases aligning to TRBD2. The DNA end is a closer match to TRBJ2-7, so the J assignment may be wrong. CDR1 ENHRY and CDR2 SYGVKD come from the germline V gene. This CDR3 has 14 amino acids. Written as DNA, the CDR3 is TGTGCCACCCAGACTAGCGTCGCCTACAATGAGCAGTACTTC. Amino acids: CATQTSVAYNEQYF.

This clonotype was seen more than once but under ten times. The rearrangement uses TRBV9 and TRBJ2-5, with D maybe TRBD2 (5 bases). In germline, CDR1 is SGDLS, CDR2 YYNGEE. This CDR3 comprises 14 residues. Trimming left V 1 base short and J 5 bases short, with 12 bases between. The CDR3 loop reads CASSVRGLRETQYF. CDR3 nucleotide sequence: TGTGCCAGCAGCGTACGAGGGCTCCGGGAGACCCAGTACTTC.